This TCR beta chain comes out of a study of T cell repertoires in cytomegalovirus infection. MiXCR, run by TCRdb on the reads, gives a single entry per CDR3 protein. The sample contains about 570,000 distinct CDR3 sequences, about 40% of which appear only once. Comment on this clonotype: Antigen unknown.

This TCR was recovered from a human donor in good health (CMV status not recorded). Some clones in this sample may be carry-over from other donors' samples. The input for sequencing was cultured PBMCs, taken from culture after CMV antigen stimulation.

The CDR3 nucleotides read TGTGCCAGCAGGAGGGATAGTGGTGAGCAGTTCTTC. Its translation: CASRRDSGEQFF. The chain carries TRBV7-9 and TRBJ2-1; a possible D gene is TRBD2 (5 bases). V lost 6 bases, J lost 9 bases, and 12 bases lay in between. Germline lookup yields CDR1 SEHNR and CDR2 FQNEAQ (reference sequence). The CDR3 loop spans 12 amino acids.